A single sample gave rise to the 20 T cell receptor beta chains below, sequenced in a study of cytomegalovirus exposure and HLA in healthy donors (dated by TCRdb to 2016 to 2017). Library preparation employed the immunoSEQ multiplex PCR assay. For the multiplex PCR, a mixture combining 60 forward primers for TCR Vbeta segments and 13 reverse primers for TCR Jbeta segments was used. This is the immuneACCESS table as TCRdb keeps it, with only in-frame sequences that have V and J called. A part of the clones is gone; compared with another copy, unresolved V genes explain less than half, and the rest is unexplained. The sample includes 95,000 to 110,000 clones, with around 77% observed a single time. The top ten constitute 4.2% of the sample. What was sequenced was PBMCs. These receptors all come from a male donor in good health and CMV-seronegative.

The sample holds a few counts of this clone. V is TRBV5-1 and J is TRBJ1-3; 7 nucleotides agree with TRBD1. The germline CDR1 and CDR2 sequences are SGHRS and YFSETQ. This CDR3 contains 14 residues. Losses at the gene ends were 4 bases for V and 4 bases for J; bases not matched to a gene: 5. The CDR3 reads CASSTGAVGNTIYF. The CDR3 DNA follows: TGCGCCAGCAGCACAGGGGCGGTCGGAAACACCATATATTTT. Full variable domain (remainder filled in from reference TRBV5-1 and TRBJ1-3): KAGVTQTPRYLIKTRGQQVTLSCSPISGHRSVSWYQQTPGQGLQFLFEYFSETQRNKGNFPGRFSGRQFSNSRSEMNVSTLELGDSALYLCASSTGAVGNTIYFGEGSWLTVV.

V and J are TRBV19 and TRBJ1-2, with D possibly being TRBD1 (5 bases). Between the trimmed V and J ends, which lost 8 bases and 8 bases, there was a span of 18 bases. CDR3 length: 13 residues. The germline CDR1 and CDR2 sequences are LNHDA and SQIVND (reference sequence). CDR3: CASVSRGGNGYTF. The CDR3 DNA reads as TGTGCCAGTGTGAGTCGGGGGGGTAACGGCTACACCTTC.

CDR3 loop: CAISESVPAEAFF. In DNA, the CDR3 is TGTGCCATCAGTGAGTCGGTCCCGGCTGAAGCTTTCTTT. This rearrangement joins TRBV10-3 to TRBJ1-1; the D is unclear. Per the germline V gene, CDR1 is ENHRY and CDR2 is SYGVKD. V shed 0 bases and J shed 6 bases, with 8 bases lying between them. The CDR3 runs 13 residues.

The genes are TRBV7-2 and TRBJ2-5; 7 nucleotides line up with TRBD2. The DNA end lines up better with TRBJ2-7; the J call may be wrong. The germline V gene encodes CDR1 SGHTA and CDR2 FQGNSA. The CDR3 length is 16 residues. This chain's CDR3 is CASSFGLPSGTYEQYF. The CDR3 region has the DNA TGTGCCAGCAGCTTCGGTCTCCCAAGCGGGACCTACGAGCAGTACTTC.

This rearrangement joins TRBV4-1 to TRBJ2-3; 9 bases agree with TRBD2. The V gene's germline CDR1 is MGHRA and CDR2 YSYEKL. Unmatched junction bases numbered 5, after V lost 1 base and J lost 0 bases. This CDR3 is 17 amino acids long. The CDR3 bases are TGCGCCAGCAGCCAAGCTCGACTAGCGGTTAGCACAGATACGCAGTATTTT. Translated, it gives CASSQARLAVSTDTQYF.

This clone was counted a single time. The J gene is TRBJ1-3, the V gene TRBV9; D perhaps matches TRBD1 (5 bases). The CDR3 contains 15 residues. Trimming took 4 bases from V and 1 from J, leaving 12 bases between them. Germline-derived CDR1 and CDR2 are SGDLS and YYNGEE. The CDR3 spells CASSRRDSSGNTIYF. CDR3 nucleotides: TGTGCCAGCAGCCGCAGGGATAGTTCTGGAAACACCATATATTTT.

This clone was seen only once. This chain uses TRBV13 with TRBJ2-1; 11 nucleotides match TRBD2. This CDR3 region has 19 residues. The V gene end was trimmed by 1 base and the J gene end by 4 bases; junction bases not matched to a gene: 12. Germline V gene data show CDR1 as PRHDT and CDR2 as FYEKMQ (reference sequence). CDR3 sequence: CASSLVAIAGGFSYNEQFF. The CDR3 nucleotides read TGTGCCAGCAGCTTAGTTGCCATAGCGGGAGGGTTCTCTTACAATGAGCAGTTCTTC. Together with reference TRBV13 and TRBJ2-1, the CDR3 gives the full variable domain: AAGVIQSPRHLIKEKRETATLKCYPIPRHDTVYWYQQGPGQDPQFLISFYEKMQSDKGSIPDRFSAQQFSDYHSELNMSSLELGDSALYFCASSLVAIAGGFSYNEQFFGPGTRLTVL.

J is TRBJ2-3 and V is TRBV7-2; unclear D gene. The CDR3 runs to 12 residues. V lost 3 bases and J lost 3, with 4 bases in between. The germline V gene has CDR1 SGHTA and CDR2 FQGNSA. In DNA form, the CDR3 reads TGTGCCAGCAGCTTGAGGACAGATACGCAGTATTTT. Its protein product is CASSLRTDTQYF.

V gene TRBV30 combines with J gene TRBJ1-4, with D possibly TRBD1 on 5 matching bases. This CDR3 comprises 12 residues. The germline V gene has CDR1 GTSNPN and CDR2 SVGIG (reference sequence). The CDR3 protein is CAGGGAGRKLFF. CDR3 coding DNA: TGTGCTGGGGGGGGAGCAGGACGGAAACTGTTTTTT.

This rearrangement joins TRBV5-1 to TRBJ2-5; D is perhaps TRBD1 (6 bases). The J call is in doubt because the DNA end fits TRBJ2-7 better. The CDR3 loop spans 13 amino acids. Looked up from germline, CDR1 is SGHRS and CDR2 is YFSETQ. CDR3 coding DNA: TGCGCCAGCAGCAGGACAGACTCCTACGAGCAGTACTTC. This encodes CASSRTDSYEQYF.

A few counts support this clone. This rearrangement joins TRBV29-1 to TRBJ2-2; 11 bases line up with TRBD1. Germline V CDR1 and CDR2: SQVTM, ANQGSEA. J was trimmed by 1 base and V by 7 bases; bases with no gene match: 5. The CDR3 consists of 15 residues. CDR3 sequence: CSGRGTGGNTGELFF. CDR3 in DNA: TGCAGCGGCCGAGGGACAGGGGGGAACACCGGGGAGCTGTTTTTT.

The J gene is TRBJ2-7, the V gene TRBV27, with D perhaps TRBD1 (6 bases). The germline V and J ends were trimmed by 4 bases and 3 bases, with 13 bases remaining between them. The V gene's germline CDR1 is MNHEY and CDR2 SMNVEV (reference sequence). This CDR3 is 14 amino acids long. The CDR3 coding sequence is TGTGCCAGCAGTTCCGTGGGACACCGCTACGAGCAGTACTTC. Translating it yields CASSSVGHRYEQYF.

This chain links TRBV14 with TRBJ2-3; TRBD2 agrees at 9 bases. Per germline, CDR1 SGHDN and CDR2 FVKESK. The V segment lost 1 base and the J segment 4 bases; nucleotides outside the gene matches: 3. The CDR3 spans 15 residues. In DNA form, the CDR3 reads TGTGCCAGCAGCCAAGGTAGCGGGAGTTCAGATACGCAGTATTTT. It encodes CASSQGSGSSDTQYF. Using reference TRBV14 and TRBJ2-3 for the parts outside the CDR3, the full variable domain is EAGVTQFPSHSVIEKGQTVTLRCDPISGHDNLYWYRRVMGKEIKFLLHFVKESKQDESGMPNNRFLAERTGGTYSTLKVQPAELEDSGVYFCASSQGSGSSDTQYFGPGTRLTVL.

As for this clone: An end of the junction differs from the germline gene, which may be a read error. The rearrangement joins TRBV7-8 to TRBJ2-3; 12 positions match TRBD2. Looked up from germline, CDR1 is SGHVS and CDR2 is FQNEAQ. The CDR3 is made up of 15 amino acids. The CDR3 DNA sequence: TGTGCCAGCAGCCTAGCGGGAGGGCCGACAGATACGCAGTATTTT. This gives the protein CASSLAGGPTDTQYF.

This chain connects TRBV5-6 to TRBJ1-5, with TRBD1 identical over 10 bases. The CDR3 runs 15 residues. V dropped 5 bases and J dropped 7; count of bases not matched to a gene: 9. In germline, CDR1 is SGHDT, CDR2 YYEEEE. Here the CDR3 DNA reads TGTGCCAGCAGAAGGAACGGACAGGGGGGGCAGCCCCAGCATTTT. Protein: CASRRNGQGGQPQHF.

The gene calls are TRBV6-6 and TRBJ2-1, with D possibly being TRBD2 (6 bases). The V gene lost 10 bases and the J gene lost 5 bases, with 18 bases spanning the gap. The length of the CDR3 is 14 residues. Germline V lookup: CDR1 MNHNY, CDR2 SVGAGI (reference sequence). The CDR3 spells CATKLSGADNEQFF. The CDR3 DNA reads as TGTGCCACCAAACTTAGCGGAGCCGACAATGAGCAGTTCTTC.

This sequence joins TRBV5-1 and TRBJ2-7; 7 bases are shared with TRBD2. The germline V gene encodes CDR1 SGHRS and CDR2 YFSETQ. CDR3 length equals 15 residues. The J segment lost 4 bases and the V segment lost 0 bases, leaving 7 bases of the junction unmatched. The CDR3 nucleotides read TGCGCCAGCAGCTTGGAGCAGGGAGGGTTTTACGAGCAGTACTTC. Encoded protein: CASSLEQGGFYEQYF. Variable domain in full (rest from reference TRBV5-1 and TRBJ2-7): KAGVTQTPRYLIKTRGQQVTLSCSPISGHRSVSWYQQTPGQGLQFLFEYFSETQRNKGNFPGRFSGRQFSNSRSEMNVSTLELGDSALYLCASSLEQGGFYEQYFGPGTRLTVT.

This clone was detected only once. The V gene is TRBV6-1, the J gene TRBJ2-1; possibly TRBD1 for D (6 bases). The ends were cut back, 10 bases at V and 1 base at J, with 17 bases in the middle. This CDR3 region has 15 residues. Germline CDR1 and CDR2: MNHNS and SASEGT. The chain's CDR3 is CATNILDRSYNEQFF. The CDR3 DNA sequence: TGTGCCACCAACATTTTGGACAGATCCTACAATGAGCAGTTCTTC.

The chain links TRBV6-5 to TRBJ1-2, with 12 bases fitting TRBD1. The germline CDR1 and CDR2 sequences are MNHEY and SVGAGI. The V segment lost 0 bases and the J segment 5 bases; nucleotides outside the gene matches: 4. The CDR3 loop spans 16 amino acids. The chain's CDR3 is CASSYSGQGASYGYTF. CDR3 sequence (DNA): TGTGCCAGCAGTTACTCGGGACAGGGGGCAAGTTATGGCTACACCTTC.

The chain combines TRBV9 with TRBJ1-5; weak D call: TRBD1 (5 bases). The CDR3 runs 15 residues. The germline V and J ends were trimmed by 0 bases and 1 base, with 8 bases remaining between them. CDR1 is SGDLS and CDR2 is YYNGEE in the germline V gene. Here the CDR3 DNA reads TGTGCCAGCAGCGTAGCAGGGAACAGCAATCAGCCCCAGCATTTT. As protein: CASSVAGNSNQPQHF.